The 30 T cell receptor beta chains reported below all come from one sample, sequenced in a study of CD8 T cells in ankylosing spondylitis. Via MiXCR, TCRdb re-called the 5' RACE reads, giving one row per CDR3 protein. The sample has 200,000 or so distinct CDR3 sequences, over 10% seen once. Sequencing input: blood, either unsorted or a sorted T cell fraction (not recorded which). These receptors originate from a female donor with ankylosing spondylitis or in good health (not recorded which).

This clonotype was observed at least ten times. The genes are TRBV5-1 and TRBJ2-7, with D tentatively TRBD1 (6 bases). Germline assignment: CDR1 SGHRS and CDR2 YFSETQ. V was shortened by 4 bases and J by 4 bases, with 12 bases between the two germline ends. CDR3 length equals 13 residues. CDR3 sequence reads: CASSMPGEYEQYF. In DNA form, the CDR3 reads TGCGCCAGCAGCATGCCAGGGGAGTACGAGCAGTACTTC. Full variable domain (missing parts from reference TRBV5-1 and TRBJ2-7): KAGVTQTPRYLIKTRGQQVTLSCSPISGHRSVSWYQQTPGQGLQFLFEYFSETQRNKGNFPGRFSGRQFSNSRSEMNVSTLELGDSALYLCASSMPGEYEQYFGPGTRLTVT.

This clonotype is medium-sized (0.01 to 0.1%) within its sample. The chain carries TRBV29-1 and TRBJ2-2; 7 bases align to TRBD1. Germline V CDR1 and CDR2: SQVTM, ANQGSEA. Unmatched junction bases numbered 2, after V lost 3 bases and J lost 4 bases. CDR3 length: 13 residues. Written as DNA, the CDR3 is TGCAGCGTTGAGAGGGGGCCCACCGGGGAGCTGTTTTTT. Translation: CSVERGPTGELFF.

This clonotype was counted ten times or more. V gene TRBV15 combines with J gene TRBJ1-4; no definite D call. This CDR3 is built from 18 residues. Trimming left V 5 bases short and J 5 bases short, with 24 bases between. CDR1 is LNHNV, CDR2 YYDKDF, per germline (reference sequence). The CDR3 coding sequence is TGTGCCACCAGCCATAGAGGGAGCGTCGAGTCTATCAATGAAAAACTGTTTTTT. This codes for CATSHRGSVESINEKLFF.

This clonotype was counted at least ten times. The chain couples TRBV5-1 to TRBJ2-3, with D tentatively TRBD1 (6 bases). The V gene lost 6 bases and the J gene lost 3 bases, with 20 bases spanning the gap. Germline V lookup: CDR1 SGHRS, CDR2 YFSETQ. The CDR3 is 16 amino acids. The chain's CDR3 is CASTRGQGRTTDTQYF. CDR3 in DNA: TGCGCCAGCACCCGAGGGCAGGGGAGAACGACAGATACGCAGTATTTT.

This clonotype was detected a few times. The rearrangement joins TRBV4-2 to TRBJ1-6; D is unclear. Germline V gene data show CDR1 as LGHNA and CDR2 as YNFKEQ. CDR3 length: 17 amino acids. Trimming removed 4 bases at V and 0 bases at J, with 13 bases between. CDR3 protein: CASSPHGRSSYNSPLHF. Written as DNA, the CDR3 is TGTGCCAGCAGCCCCCACGGGCGAAGCTCCTATAATTCACCCCTCCACTTT.

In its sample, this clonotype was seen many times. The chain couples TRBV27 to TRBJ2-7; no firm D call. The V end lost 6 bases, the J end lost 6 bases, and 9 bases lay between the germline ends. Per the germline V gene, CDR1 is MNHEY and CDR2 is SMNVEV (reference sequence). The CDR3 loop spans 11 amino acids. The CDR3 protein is CASRNYAEQYF. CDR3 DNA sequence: TGTGCCAGCAGGAACTATGCCGAGCAGTACTTC.

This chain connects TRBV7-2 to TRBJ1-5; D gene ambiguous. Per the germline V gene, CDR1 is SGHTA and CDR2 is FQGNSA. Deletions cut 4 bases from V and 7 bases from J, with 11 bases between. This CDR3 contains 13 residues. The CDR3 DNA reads TGTGCCAGCAGCTCCCAGCAGTGGCAGCCCCAGCATTTT. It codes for CASSSQQWQPQHF.

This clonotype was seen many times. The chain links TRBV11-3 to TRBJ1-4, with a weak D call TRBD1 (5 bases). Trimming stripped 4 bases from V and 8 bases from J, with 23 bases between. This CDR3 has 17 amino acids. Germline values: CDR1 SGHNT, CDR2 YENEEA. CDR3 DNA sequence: TGTGCCAGCAGCTCGACATTCGGGCCTTTAGGGGAGGAAAAACTGTTTTTT. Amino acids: CASSSTFGPLGEEKLFF.

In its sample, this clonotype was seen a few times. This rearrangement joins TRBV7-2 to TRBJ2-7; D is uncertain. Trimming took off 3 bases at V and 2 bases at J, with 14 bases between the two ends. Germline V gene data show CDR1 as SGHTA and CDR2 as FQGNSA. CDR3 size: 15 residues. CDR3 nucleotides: TGTGCCAGCAGCTTCTTGGGTTACAGTACCTACGAGCAGTACTTC. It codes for CASSFLGYSTYEQYF.

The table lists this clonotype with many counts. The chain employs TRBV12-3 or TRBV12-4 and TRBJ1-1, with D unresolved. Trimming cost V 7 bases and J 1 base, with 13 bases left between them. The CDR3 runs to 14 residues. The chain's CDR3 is CASTLGHRNTEAFF. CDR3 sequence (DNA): TGTGCCAGCACATTGGGTCACCGGAACACTGAAGCTTTCTTT.

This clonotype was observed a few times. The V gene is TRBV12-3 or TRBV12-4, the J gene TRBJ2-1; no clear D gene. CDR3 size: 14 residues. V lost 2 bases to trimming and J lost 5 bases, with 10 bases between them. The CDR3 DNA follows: TGTGCCAGCAGTTTATCGGCGGCGAACAATGAGCAGTTCTTC. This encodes CASSLSAANNEQFF.

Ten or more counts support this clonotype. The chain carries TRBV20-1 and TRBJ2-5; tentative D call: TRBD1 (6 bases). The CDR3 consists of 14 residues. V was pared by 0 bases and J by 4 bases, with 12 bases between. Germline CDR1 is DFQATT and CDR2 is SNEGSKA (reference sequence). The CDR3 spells CSARDMGARETQYF. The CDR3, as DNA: TGCAGTGCTAGAGACATGGGGGCGAGAGAGACCCAGTACTTC.

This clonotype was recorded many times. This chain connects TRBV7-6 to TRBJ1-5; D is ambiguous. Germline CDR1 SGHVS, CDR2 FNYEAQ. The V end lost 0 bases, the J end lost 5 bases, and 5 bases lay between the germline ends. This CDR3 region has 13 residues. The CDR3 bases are TGTGCCAGCAGCTTAGCCGGGGATCAGCCCCAGCATTTT. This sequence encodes CASSLAGDQPQHF.

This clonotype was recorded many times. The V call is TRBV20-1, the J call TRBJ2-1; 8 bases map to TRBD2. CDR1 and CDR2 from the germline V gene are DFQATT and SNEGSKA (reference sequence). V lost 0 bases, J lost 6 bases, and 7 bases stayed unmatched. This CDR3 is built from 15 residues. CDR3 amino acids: CSARDLREGSNEQFF. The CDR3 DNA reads TGCAGTGCTAGAGATTTACGGGAGGGCTCCAATGAGCAGTTCTTC.

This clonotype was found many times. CDR3 bases: TGCGCCAGCAGCTTGGATATGGAGACCTACGAGCAGTACTTC. It translates to CASSLDMETYEQYF. The chain combines TRBV5-1 with TRBJ2-7; no definite D call. V dropped 0 bases and J dropped 2 bases, with 9 bases sitting between them. The germline V gene has CDR1 SGHRS and CDR2 YFSETQ. This CDR3 is 14 amino acids long.

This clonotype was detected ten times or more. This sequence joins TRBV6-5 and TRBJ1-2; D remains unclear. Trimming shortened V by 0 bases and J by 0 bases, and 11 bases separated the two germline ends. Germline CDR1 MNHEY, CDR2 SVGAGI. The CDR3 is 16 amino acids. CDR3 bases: TGTGCCAGCAGTTACTCCACCGCCGGCGCTAACTATGGCTACACCTTC. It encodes CASSYSTAGANYGYTF.

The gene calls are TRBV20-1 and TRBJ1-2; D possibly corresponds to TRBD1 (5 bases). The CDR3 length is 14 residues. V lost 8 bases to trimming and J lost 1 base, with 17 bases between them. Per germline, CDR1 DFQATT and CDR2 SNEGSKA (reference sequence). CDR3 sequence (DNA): TGCAGTACTCCACGAGCGGGGGGTAACTATGGCTACACCTTC. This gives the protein CSTPRAGGNYGYTF.

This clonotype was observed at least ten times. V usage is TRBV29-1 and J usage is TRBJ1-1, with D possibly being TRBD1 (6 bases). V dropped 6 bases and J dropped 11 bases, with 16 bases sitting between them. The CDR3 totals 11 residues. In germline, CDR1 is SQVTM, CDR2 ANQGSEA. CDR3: CSVGQSSGAFF. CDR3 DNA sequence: TGCAGCGTCGGACAGTCTAGTGGTGCTTTCTTT.

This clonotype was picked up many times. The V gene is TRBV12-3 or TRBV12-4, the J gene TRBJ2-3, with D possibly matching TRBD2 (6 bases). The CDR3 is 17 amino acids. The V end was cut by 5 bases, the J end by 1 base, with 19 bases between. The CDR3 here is CASSPFLLEGGTDTQYF. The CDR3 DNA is TGTGCCAGCAGTCCTTTTCTCCTGGAGGGTGGCACAGATACGCAGTATTTT.

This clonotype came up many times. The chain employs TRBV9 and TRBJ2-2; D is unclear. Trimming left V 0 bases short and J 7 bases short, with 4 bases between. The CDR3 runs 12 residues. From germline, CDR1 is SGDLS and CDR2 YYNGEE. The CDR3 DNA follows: TGTGCCAGCAGCGTAGGGAACGGGGAGCTGTTTTTT. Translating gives CASSVGNGELFF. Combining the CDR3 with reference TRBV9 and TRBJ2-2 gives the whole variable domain DSGVTQTPKHLITATGQRVTLRCSPRSGDLSVYWYQQSLDQGLQFLIQYYNGEERAKGNILERFSAQQFPDLHSELNLSSLELGDSALYFCASSVGNGELFFGEGSRLTVL.

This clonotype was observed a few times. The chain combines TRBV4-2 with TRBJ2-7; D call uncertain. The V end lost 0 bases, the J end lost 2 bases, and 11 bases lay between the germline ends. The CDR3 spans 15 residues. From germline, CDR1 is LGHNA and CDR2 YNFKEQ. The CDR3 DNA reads TGTGCCAGCAGCCAAGAAGGCACAGATCCCTACGAGCAGTACTTC. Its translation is CASSQEGTDPYEQYF.

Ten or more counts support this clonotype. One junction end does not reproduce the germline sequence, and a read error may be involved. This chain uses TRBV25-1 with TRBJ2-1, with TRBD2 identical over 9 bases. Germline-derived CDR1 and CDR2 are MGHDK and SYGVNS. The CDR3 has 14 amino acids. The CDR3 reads CASSVGTSYDEQFF. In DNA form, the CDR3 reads TGTGCCAGCAGTGTCGGGACTAGCTACGATGAGCAGTTCTTC.

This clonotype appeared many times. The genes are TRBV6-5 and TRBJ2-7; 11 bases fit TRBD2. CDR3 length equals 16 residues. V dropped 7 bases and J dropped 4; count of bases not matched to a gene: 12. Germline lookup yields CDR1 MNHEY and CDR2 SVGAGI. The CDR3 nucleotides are TGTGCCAGCATTTCGAGGGCGGGGACTAGCGGATACGAGCAGTACTTC. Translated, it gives CASISRAGTSGYEQYF.

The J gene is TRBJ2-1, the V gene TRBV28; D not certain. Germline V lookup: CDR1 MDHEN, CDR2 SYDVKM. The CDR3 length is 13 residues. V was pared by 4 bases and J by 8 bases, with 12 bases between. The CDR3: CASSSTTPHEQFF. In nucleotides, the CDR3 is TGTGCCAGCAGTTCAACTACACCCCATGAGCAGTTCTTC.

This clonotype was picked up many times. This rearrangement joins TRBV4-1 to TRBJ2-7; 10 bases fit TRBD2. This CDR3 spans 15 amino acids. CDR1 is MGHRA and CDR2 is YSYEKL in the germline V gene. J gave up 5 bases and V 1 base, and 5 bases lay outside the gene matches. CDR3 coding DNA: TGCGCCAGCAGCCAAGTAGCGGGAGGAGGCGACGAGCAGTACTTC. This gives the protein CASSQVAGGGDEQYF.

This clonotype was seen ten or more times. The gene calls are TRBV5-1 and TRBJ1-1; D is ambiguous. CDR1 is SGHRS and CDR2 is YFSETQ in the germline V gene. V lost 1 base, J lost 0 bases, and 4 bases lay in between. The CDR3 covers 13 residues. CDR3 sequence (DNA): TGCGCCAGCAGCTTGAATATGAACACTGAAGCTTTCTTT. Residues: CASSLNMNTEAFF.

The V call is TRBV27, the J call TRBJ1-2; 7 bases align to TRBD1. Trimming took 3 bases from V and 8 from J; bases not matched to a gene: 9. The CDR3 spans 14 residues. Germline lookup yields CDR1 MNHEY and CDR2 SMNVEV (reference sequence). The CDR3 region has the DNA TGTGCCAGCAGTTTCCTAGACAGGGAGCAGGGCTACACCTTC. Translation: CASSFLDREQGYTF.

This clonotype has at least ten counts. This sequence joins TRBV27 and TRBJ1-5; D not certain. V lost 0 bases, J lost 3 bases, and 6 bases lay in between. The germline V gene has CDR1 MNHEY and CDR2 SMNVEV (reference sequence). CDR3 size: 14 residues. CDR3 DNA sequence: TGTGCCAGCAGTTTATCGGGATTCAATCAGCCCCAGCATTTT. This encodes CASSLSGFNQPQHF.

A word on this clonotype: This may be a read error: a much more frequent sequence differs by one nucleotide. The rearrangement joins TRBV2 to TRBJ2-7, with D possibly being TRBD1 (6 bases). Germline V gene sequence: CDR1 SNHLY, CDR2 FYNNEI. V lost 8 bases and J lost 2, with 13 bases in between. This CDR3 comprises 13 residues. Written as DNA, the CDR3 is TGTGCCAGCCACGGGACAAGGGCCTACGAGCAGTACTTC. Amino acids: CASHGTRAYEQYF.

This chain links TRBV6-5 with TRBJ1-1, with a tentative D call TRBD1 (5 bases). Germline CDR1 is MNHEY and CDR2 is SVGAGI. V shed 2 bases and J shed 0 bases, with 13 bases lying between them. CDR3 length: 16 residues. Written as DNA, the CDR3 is TGTGCCAGCAGTTACGGGCAGGGATTAATGAACACTGAAGCTTTCTTT. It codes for CASSYGQGLMNTEAFF.